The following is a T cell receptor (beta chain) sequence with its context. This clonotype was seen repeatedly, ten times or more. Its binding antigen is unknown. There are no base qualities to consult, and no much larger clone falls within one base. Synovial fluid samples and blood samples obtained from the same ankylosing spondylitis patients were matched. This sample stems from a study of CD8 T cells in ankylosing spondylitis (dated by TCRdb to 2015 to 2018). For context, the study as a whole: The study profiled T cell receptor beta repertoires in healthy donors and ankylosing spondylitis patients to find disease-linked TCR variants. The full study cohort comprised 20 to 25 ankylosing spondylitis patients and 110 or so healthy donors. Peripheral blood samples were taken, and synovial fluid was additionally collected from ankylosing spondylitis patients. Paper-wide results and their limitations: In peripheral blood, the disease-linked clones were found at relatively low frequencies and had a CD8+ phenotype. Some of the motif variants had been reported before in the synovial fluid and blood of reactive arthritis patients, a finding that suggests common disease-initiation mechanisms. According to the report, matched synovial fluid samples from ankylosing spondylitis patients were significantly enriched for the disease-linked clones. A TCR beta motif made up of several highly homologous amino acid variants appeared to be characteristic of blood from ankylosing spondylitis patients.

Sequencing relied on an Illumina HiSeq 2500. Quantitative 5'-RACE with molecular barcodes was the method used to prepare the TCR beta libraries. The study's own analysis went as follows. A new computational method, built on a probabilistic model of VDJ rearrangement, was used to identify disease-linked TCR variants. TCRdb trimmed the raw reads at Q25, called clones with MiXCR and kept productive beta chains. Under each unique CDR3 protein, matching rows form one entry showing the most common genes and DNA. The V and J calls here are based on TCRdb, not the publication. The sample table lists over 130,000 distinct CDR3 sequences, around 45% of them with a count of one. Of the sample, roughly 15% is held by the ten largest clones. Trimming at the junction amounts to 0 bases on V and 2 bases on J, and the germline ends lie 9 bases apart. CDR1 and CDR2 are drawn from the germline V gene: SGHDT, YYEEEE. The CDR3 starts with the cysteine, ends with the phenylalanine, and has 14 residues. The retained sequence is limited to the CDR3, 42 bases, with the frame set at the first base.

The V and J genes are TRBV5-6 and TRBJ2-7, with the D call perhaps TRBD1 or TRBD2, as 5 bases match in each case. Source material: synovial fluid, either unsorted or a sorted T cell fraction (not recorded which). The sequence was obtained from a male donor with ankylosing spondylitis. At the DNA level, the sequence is TGTGCCAGCAGCTTGGGAGGGGATACCTACGAGCAGTACTTC. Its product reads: CASSLGGDTYEQYF.